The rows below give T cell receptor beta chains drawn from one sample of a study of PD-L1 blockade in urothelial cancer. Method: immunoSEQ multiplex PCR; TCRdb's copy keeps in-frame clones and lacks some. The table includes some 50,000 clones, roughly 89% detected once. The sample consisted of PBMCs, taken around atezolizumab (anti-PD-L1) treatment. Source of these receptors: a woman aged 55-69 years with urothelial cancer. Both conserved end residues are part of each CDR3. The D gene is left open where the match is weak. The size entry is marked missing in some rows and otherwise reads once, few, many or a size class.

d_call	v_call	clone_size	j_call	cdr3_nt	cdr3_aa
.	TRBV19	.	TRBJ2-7	TGTGCCAGTGGCCCGGGCTACGAGCAGTACTTC	CASGPGYEQYF
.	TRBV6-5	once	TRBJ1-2	TGTGCCAGCAGTTACGGTACCCAGGGTGGGGGCTACACCTTC	CASSYGTQGGGYTF
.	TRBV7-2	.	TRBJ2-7	TGTGCCAGCAGCCCGGCTGGGGGCCCCTACGAGCAGTACTTC	CASSPAGGPYEQYF
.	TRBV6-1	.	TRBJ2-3	TGTGCCAGCAGTGATAGGGGGTTTTACACAGATACGCAGTATTTT	CASSDRGFYTDTQYF
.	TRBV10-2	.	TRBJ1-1	TGCGCCAGCGGACTACTCGGGAACACTGAAGCTTTCTTT	CASGLLGNTEAFF
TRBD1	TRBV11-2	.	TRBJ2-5	TGTGCCAGCAGCTTAGAAGCGGACAGGGGATACTTC	CASSLEADRGYF
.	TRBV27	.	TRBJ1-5	TGTGCCAGCAGTTTATTCGGGGGTAGTAGCAATCAGCCCCAGCATTTT	CASSLFGGSSNQPQHF
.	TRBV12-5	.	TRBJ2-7	TGTGCTAGTGGTTTGGTACTCAATACAGGGATTTACTACGAGCAGTACTTC	CASGLVLNTGIYYEQYF
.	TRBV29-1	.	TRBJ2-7	TGCAGCGTTGAAGATTGGGGGGAAAGCTACGAGCAGTACTTC	CSVEDWGESYEQYF
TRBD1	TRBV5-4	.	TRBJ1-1	TGTGCCAGCAGCTTGGCAAGGACAGGGGGGACTGAAGCTTTCTTT	CASSLARTGGTEAFF
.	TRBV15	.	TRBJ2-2	TGTGCCACCAGCAGAGCGGGGGTGGCGGGTAACACCGGGGAGCTGTTTTTT	CATSRAGVAGNTGELFF
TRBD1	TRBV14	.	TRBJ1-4	TGTGCCAGCAGCCAAGATCTACCAGGGGGTAGTGAAAAACTGTTTTTT	CASSQDLPGGSEKLFF
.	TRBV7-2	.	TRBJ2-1	TGTGCCAGCAGCCCGTTGGACTGGGCTGAGCAGTTCTTC	CASSPLDWAEQFF
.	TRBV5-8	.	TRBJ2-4	TGTGCCAGTCGCTTCACAGTGGCCAAAAACATTCAGTACTTC	CASRFTVAKNIQYF
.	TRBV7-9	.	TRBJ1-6	TGTGCCAGCAGCCCAGTTAATTCACCCCTCCACTTT	CASSPVNSPLHF
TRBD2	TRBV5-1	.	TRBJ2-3	TGCGCCAGCAGCTTGGCGGTGACTAGCGGGAGCCCAGATACGCAGTATTTT	CASSLAVTSGSPDTQYF
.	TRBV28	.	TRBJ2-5	TGTGCCAGCAGTTCTAGCGGAGGGGGGGAGACCCAGTACTTC	CASSSSGGGETQYF
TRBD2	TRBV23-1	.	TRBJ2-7	TGCGCCAGCAAAATGGAGAACCCTAGCGGGCCCTCCTACGAGCAGTACTTC	CASKMENPSGPSYEQYF
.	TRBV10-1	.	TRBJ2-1	TGCGCCAGCAGTCAACAGGGAACCGGTGAGCAGTTCTTC	CASSQQGTGEQFF
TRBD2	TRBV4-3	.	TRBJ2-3	TGCGCCAGCAGCCAAGATCGGAGCGGGGGCACAGATACGCAGTATTTT	CASSQDRSGGTDTQYF
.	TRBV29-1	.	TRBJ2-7	TGCAGCGGCTCCATGGCTTACGAGCAGTACTTC	CSGSMAYEQYF
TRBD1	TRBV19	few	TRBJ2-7	TGTGCCAGTAGCCACTCGTCGGGACAGCTGACATACGAGCAGTACTTC	CASSHSSGQLTYEQYF
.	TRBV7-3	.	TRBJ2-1	TGTGCCAGCAGCTTAACGCTCGGGGGTGAGCAGTTCTTC	CASSLTLGGEQFF
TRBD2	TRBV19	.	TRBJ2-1	TGTGCCAGTAGCTACTGGACTAGCGGGAGTAGTAAGTATGAGCAGTTCTTC	CASSYWTSGSSKYEQFF